Listed below are T cell receptor beta chains from one sample, sequenced in a study of blood T cell repertoires in COVID-19. Method: immunoSEQ multiplex PCR; TCRdb's copy keeps in-frame clones and lacks some. The sample consists of about 150,000 clones, approximately 86% of them appearing once. The sequenced material came from peripheral blood. Receptor source: a woman aged 60-75 years with active or convalescent COVID-19. CDR3s include the opening cysteine and the closing phenylalanine or tryptophan. The D gene is left open where the match is weak. Only part of the rows carry a size: once, few, many, or a class if the clone is expanded.

>TRBV18|TRBD1|TRBJ1-3|-
TGTGCCAGCTCACCTCAAAGACTCTCAGGGGGCAAAAGTGGTGGAAACACCATATATTTT
CASSPQRLSGGKSGGNTIYF
>TRBV5-4|-|TRBJ2-1|-
TGTGCCAGCAGCTTGGGACAAAACTCCTACAATGAGCAGTTCTTC
CASSLGQNSYNEQFF
>TRBV6-2/TRBV6-3|TRBD1|TRBJ2-3|-
TGTGCCAGCAGTTACCGGACAGGGGGGGTGGATACGCAGTATTTT
CASSYRTGGVDTQYF
>TRBV6-5|TRBD1|TRBJ1-3|-
TGTGCCAGCAGTCGGGACAGCTCCTCTGGAAACACCATATATTTT
CASSRDSSSGNTIYF
>TRBV6-5|TRBD1|TRBJ1-2|-
TGTGCCAGCAGTTCCACGGACAGGGGAGGTGGCTACACCTTC
CASSSTDRGGGYTF
>TRBV5-6|-|TRBJ1-4|-
TGTGCCAGCAGCCAGGACAGATCTAATGAAAAACTGTTTTTT
CASSQDRSNEKLFF
>TRBV19|TRBD1|TRBJ2-7|-
TGTGCCAGTAGTATAGCCGTCCGAGGGGACAGGGGGCGAGAGCAGTACTTC
CASSIAVRGDRGREQYF
>TRBV4-1|-|TRBJ1-1|-
TGCGCCAGCAGCCAAGAGGCGCGGCGTGAAGCTTTCTTT
CASSQEARREAFF
>TRBV27|TRBD1|TRBJ2-1|-
TGTGCCAGCAGCCGACGAGTCTCTACCGGACAGGGTGGCGAATACTTTTACAATGAGCAGTTCTTC
CASSRRVSTGQGGEYFYNEQFF
>TRBV2|TRBD1|TRBJ1-2|-
TGTGCCAGCAGTCCGGGACAGGGTTTCTATGGCTACACCTTC
CASSPGQGFYGYTF
>TRBV5-6|TRBD1|TRBJ1-4|-
TGTGCCAGCAGCCGGACAGGGACTAATGAAAAACTGTTTTTT
CASSRTGTNEKLFF
>TRBV6-2/TRBV6-3|TRBD2|TRBJ2-5|-
TGTGCCAGCAGTTCCCCCGGGACTAGCGGGGGTAGCCAAGAGACCCAGTACTTC
CASSSPGTSGGSQETQYF
>TRBV6-6|-|TRBJ2-1|-
TGTGCCAGCAGTTACCAGGGGAGAGAGCAGTTCTTC
CASSYQGREQFF
>TRBV11-2|-|TRBJ2-1|once
TGTGCCAGCAGCTCTAGAACAGGCAACAATGAGCAGTTCTTC
CASSSRTGNNEQFF
>TRBV10-3|-|TRBJ2-1|-
TGTGCCATCAGTGGGGAGAGGGTCAATGAGCAGTTCTTC
CAISGERVNEQFF
>TRBV3-1/TRBV3-2|TRBD2|TRBJ2-2|-
TGTGCCAGCAGCTCGGGACTAGCGGGATCGAACACCGGGGAGCTGTTTTTT
CASSSGLAGSNTGELFF
>TRBV7-2|TRBD1|TRBJ2-3|-
TGTGCCAGCAGCGACAGGGGGCGTGCAGATACGCAGTATTTT
CASSDRGRADTQYF
>TRBV2|-|TRBJ1-2|few
TGTGCCAGCAGTGATCGGGGGGTAAACTATGGCTACACCTTC
CASSDRGVNYGYTF
>TRBV2|-|TRBJ2-5|once
TGTGCCAGCAGATATTTTAAAGAGACCCAGTACTTC
CASRYFKETQYF
>TRBV4-3|-|TRBJ1-4|-
TGCGCCAGCAGCCAATACGGGAACCCCAATGAAAAACTGTTTTTT
CASSQYGNPNEKLFF
>TRBV6-5|-|TRBJ1-1|once
TGTGCCAGCAGTTACTCAACCCTACAGGGAGCTTTCTTT
CASSYSTLQGAFF
>TRBV29-1|-|TRBJ2-1|-
TGCAGCGTTGTTGTCAGATACAATGAGCAGTTCTTC
CSVVVRYNEQFF
>TRBV21-1|-|TRBJ1-2|-
TGTGCCAGCCGGGGGGACTATGGCTACACCTTC
CASRGDYGYTF
>TRBV11-1|-|TRBJ1-6|once
TGTGCCAGCAGCTTAGCGCGGGGGAGCTCCTATAATTCACCCCTCCACTTT
CASSLARGSSYNSPLHF
>TRBV6-2/TRBV6-3|-|TRBJ2-7|-
TGTGCCAGCAGTTACCATTTATCGGTTGGAGGTACCTACGAGCAGTACTTC
CASSYHLSVGGTYEQYF
>TRBV6-4|TRBD1|TRBJ1-1|once
TGTGCCAGCAGAGAGACAGGGGGCACTGAAGCTTTCTTT
CASRETGGTEAFF
>TRBV6-5|TRBD1|TRBJ2-5|once
TGTGCCAGCAGCTCAGGGACAGGGAGTGGGACCCAGTACTTC
CASSSGTGSGTQYF
>TRBV4-3|-|TRBJ2-5|-
TGCGCCAGCAGCCAAGGAGGGCGGGAGACCCAGTACTTC
CASSQGGRETQYF
>TRBV28|TRBD1|TRBJ1-1|-
TGTGCCAGCAGTTTAGGGGACAGGGGAACGAACACTGAAGCTTTCTTT
CASSLGDRGTNTEAFF
>TRBV2|-|TRBJ1-6|-
TGTGCCAGCAGTGAGGGCAGGGCAAATTCACCCCTCCACTTT
CASSEGRANSPLHF
>TRBV25-1|TRBD1|TRBJ1-1|once
TGTGCCAGCAGTGGGGACAGGGACGCCCTTTACCAAGCTTTCTTT
CASSGDRDALYQAFF
>TRBV5-1|-|TRBJ1-4|-
TGCGCCAGCAGCCCACCAACGGGGGGGGCTGGAGAAAAACTGTTTTTT
CASSPPTGGAGEKLFF
>TRBV2|TRBD2|TRBJ2-3|-
TGTGCCAGCAGTGAAGCGCTTGTGACTAGCCCCACAGATACGCAGTATTTT
CASSEALVTSPTDTQYF
>TRBV2|-|TRBJ2-2|-
TGTGCCAGCAGAATTAACAGAATCCCGAACACCGGGGAGCTGTTTTTT
CASRINRIPNTGELFF
>TRBV19|-|TRBJ1-1|-
TGTGCCTCCCACAGGGCCAGGGAAACTGAAGCTTTCTTT
CASHRARETEAFF
>TRBV19|TRBD1|TRBJ2-2|once
TGTGCCAGTAGTATGGGGACAGGGTTCACCGGGGAGCTGTTTTTT
CASSMGTGFTGELFF
>TRBV7-9|TRBD1|TRBJ1-6|-
TGTGCCAGCAGCTTCAGGGGGATCTATAATTCACCCCTCCACTTT
CASSFRGIYNSPLHF
>TRBV11-2|TRBD1|TRBJ2-7|-
TGTGCCAGCAGCTTAGCGGACAGGGGGCTATACGAGCAGTACTTC
CASSLADRGLYEQYF
>TRBV19|-|TRBJ1-2|medium-sized
TGTGCCAGTACTGACCCCGGGACACACTATGGCTACACCTTC
CASTDPGTHYGYTF
>TRBV30|TRBD1|TRBJ2-7|-
TGTGCGGGGGACAGGGGTTCTGACGAGCAGTACTTC
CAGDRGSDEQYF
>TRBV6-2/TRBV6-3|-|TRBJ2-2|-
TGTGCCAGCAGCTTTCGGACTGGGGAGCTGTTTTTT
CASSFRTGELFF
>TRBV7-2|TRBD1|TRBJ1-5|-
TGTGCCAGCAGCACCGAAACAGGGGTGAGGCCCCAGCATTTT
CASSTETGVRPQHF
>TRBV10-2|-|TRBJ2-1|-
TGCGCCAGCAGGGAGCTCTCCCCTTACAATGAGCAGTTCTTC
CASRELSPYNEQFF
>TRBV7-9|-|TRBJ1-5|-
TGTGCCAGCAGCGGAAGAGGAGGGCCGGGCAATCAGCCCCAGCATTTT
CASSGRGGPGNQPQHF
>TRBV2|-|TRBJ1-6|-
TGTGCCAGCAGGACAAGTAATTCACCCCTCCACTTT
CASRTSNSPLHF
>TRBV21-1|-|TRBJ1-5|-
TGTGCCAGCAGCAAAGGCCGGGACAGGGGCTCTTGGAGCAATCAGCCCCAGCATTTT
CASSKGRDRGSWSNQPQHF
>TRBV5-1|-|TRBJ2-7|-
TGCGCCAGCAGCTCCTCGGGACTCAGCTCCTACGAGCAGTACTTC
CASSSSGLSSYEQYF
>TRBV18|-|TRBJ1-1|-
TGTGCCAGCTCCAAGCAGGGTCAGACGAACACTGAAGCTTTCTTT
CASSKQGQTNTEAFF
>TRBV19|TRBD1|TRBJ2-7|once
TGTGCCAGTAGGAGCCGGGACAGACACTACGAGCAGTACTTC
CASRSRDRHYEQYF
>TRBV5-1|-|TRBJ1-3|-
TGCGCCAGCAGCCCTGGCGGGGGATCTGGAAACACCATATATTTT
CASSPGGGSGNTIYF
>TRBV7-2|-|TRBJ1-2|-
TGTGCCAGCAGCTCTCTTAACTATGGCTACACCTTC
CASSSLNYGYTF
>TRBV5-1|TRBD1|TRBJ2-3|-
TGCGCCAGCAGCTTGGCCGTGACAGGGACATCTAGCACAGATACGCAGTATTTT
CASSLAVTGTSSTDTQYF
>TRBV6-1|TRBD1|TRBJ2-7|-
TGTGCCAGCAGTGAAGGAGGGACAGTAACCTACGAGCAGTACTTC
CASSEGGTVTYEQYF
>TRBV5-8|-|TRBJ2-3|-
TGTGCCAGCAGCTTGGAGTCCCCCGGAGATACGCAGTATTTT
CASSLESPGDTQYF